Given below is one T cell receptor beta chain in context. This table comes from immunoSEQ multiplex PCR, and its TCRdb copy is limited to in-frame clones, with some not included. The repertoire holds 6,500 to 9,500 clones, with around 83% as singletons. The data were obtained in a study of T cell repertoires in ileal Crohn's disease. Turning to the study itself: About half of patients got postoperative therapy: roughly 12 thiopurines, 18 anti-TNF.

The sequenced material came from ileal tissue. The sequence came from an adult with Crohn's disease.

In nucleotides, the CDR3 is TGTGCCAGCACACTAGCGGCCTACGAGCAGTACTTC. Protein product: CASTLAAYEQYF. The V and J genes are TRBV5-3 and TRBJ2-5, with 8 bases aligning to TRBD2. The J call may be incorrect, as the DNA end agrees better with TRBJ2-7. TRBV5-3 is an open reading frame whose function is uncertain. The CDR3 has 12 residues.